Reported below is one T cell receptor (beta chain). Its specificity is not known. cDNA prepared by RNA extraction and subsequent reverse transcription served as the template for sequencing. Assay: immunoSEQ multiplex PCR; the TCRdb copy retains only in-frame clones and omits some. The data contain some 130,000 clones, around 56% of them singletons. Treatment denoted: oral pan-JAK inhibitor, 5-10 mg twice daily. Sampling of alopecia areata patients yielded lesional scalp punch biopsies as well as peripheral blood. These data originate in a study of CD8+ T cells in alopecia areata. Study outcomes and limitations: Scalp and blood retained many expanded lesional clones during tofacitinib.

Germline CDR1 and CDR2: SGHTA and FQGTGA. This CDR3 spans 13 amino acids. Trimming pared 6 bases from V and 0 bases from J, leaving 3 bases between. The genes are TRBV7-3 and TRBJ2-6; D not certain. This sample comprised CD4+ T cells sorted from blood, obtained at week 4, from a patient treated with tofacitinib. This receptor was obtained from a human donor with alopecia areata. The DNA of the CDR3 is TGTGCCAGCAGACCCTCTGGGGCCAACGTCCTGACTTTC. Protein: CASRPSGANVLTF.